Listed below are T cell receptor beta chains from one sample, sequenced in a study of vaccination and CD4 T cells after COVID-19. No antigen is known for these receptors. TCRdb re-derived calls from the PCR reads in MiXCR, one entry per CDR3 protein. The sample contains roughly 12,000 distinct CDR3 sequences, roughly 53% of which appear only once. The sample was CD4+ T cells from blood, cultured in vitro. Receptors originate from a human donor who had recovered from COVID-19. CDR3s include the opening cysteine and the closing phenylalanine or tryptophan. The order of the fields is CDR3 length, D gene, V gene, clone size, J gene, CDR3 protein, CDR3 DNA. The D gene is left open where the match is weak. Only some rows state a clone size, as once, few, many or a class for expanded clones.

>17|-|TRBV20-1|-|TRBJ1-5
CSAVTWASSNSNQPQHF
TGCAGTGCTGTTACTTGGGCCTCGTCAAATAGCAATCAGCCCCAGCATTTT
>15|TRBD1|TRBV27|-|TRBJ1-2
CASSSPGQGADGYTF
TGTGCCAGCAGTTCTCCGGGACAGGGGGCGGATGGCTACACCTTC
>16|TRBD1|TRBV20-1|-|TRBJ1-1
CSARRGTADRNTEAFF
TGCAGTGCTAGGAGGGGGACAGCAGATCGGAACACTGAAGCTTTCTTT
>12|-|TRBV2|-|TRBJ2-7
CASSPQGYEQYF
TGTGCCAGCAGTCCCCAGGGGTACGAGCAGTACTTC
>14|-|TRBV7-2|-|TRBJ2-3
CASRSGRSLDTQYF
TGTGCCAGCAGGTCGGGACGGAGCTTAGATACGCAGTATTTT
>15|-|TRBV12-2|-|TRBJ1-2
CASRSRSGPNYGYTF
TGTGCAAGTCGGTCCCGGTCCGGACCTAACTATGGCTACACCTTC
>15|TRBD2|TRBV19|-|TRBJ2-1
CASSTIAGGPREQFF
TGTGCCAGTAGTACCATAGCGGGAGGGCCGAGGGAGCAGTTCTTC
>18|TRBD2|TRBV7-2|-|TRBJ2-3
CASSSQVVAGPSTDTQYF
TGTGCCAGCAGCTCCCAGGTGGTAGCGGGTCCTAGCACAGATACGCAGTATTTT
>15|TRBD1|TRBV6-1|few|TRBJ1-2
CASSQPGQGAGGYTF
TGTGCCAGCAGCCAACCTGGACAGGGGGCCGGTGGCTACACCTTC
>18|TRBD1|TRBV28|-|TRBJ2-7
CASSLVGTGPLSSYEQYF
TGTGCCAGCAGTTTAGTCGGGACAGGGCCTCTAAGCTCCTACGAGCAGTACTTC
>15|-|TRBV30|few|TRBJ1-6
CAGGRGSSYNSPLHF
TGTGCCGGCGGACGGGGGAGCTCCTATAATTCACCCCTCCACTTT
>15|-|TRBV7-9|few|TRBJ2-5
CASSPKVRVGETQYF
TGTGCCAGCAGCCCAAAAGTCAGGGTGGGCGAGACCCAGTACTTC
>15|-|TRBV27|-|TRBJ2-5
CASSSSWGGGGTQYF
TGTGCCAGCAGTTCCTCTTGGGGCGGGGGCGGGACCCAGTACTTC
>16|TRBD2|TRBV7-2|-|TRBJ2-5
CASSPRSSGGAETQYF
TGTGCCAGCAGCCCGAGGTCTAGCGGGGGGGCTGAGACCCAGTACTTC
>17|-|TRBV20-1|-|TRBJ1-2
CSARHRRLGGINYGYTF
TGCAGTGCTAGACATCGGCGATTGGGAGGGATTAACTATGGCTACACCTTC
>19|-|TRBV7-3|-|TRBJ2-6
CASSPGGGRALSGANVLTF
TGTGCCAGCAGCCCCGGGGGCGGCAGGGCCCTCTCTGGGGCCAACGTCCTGACTTTC